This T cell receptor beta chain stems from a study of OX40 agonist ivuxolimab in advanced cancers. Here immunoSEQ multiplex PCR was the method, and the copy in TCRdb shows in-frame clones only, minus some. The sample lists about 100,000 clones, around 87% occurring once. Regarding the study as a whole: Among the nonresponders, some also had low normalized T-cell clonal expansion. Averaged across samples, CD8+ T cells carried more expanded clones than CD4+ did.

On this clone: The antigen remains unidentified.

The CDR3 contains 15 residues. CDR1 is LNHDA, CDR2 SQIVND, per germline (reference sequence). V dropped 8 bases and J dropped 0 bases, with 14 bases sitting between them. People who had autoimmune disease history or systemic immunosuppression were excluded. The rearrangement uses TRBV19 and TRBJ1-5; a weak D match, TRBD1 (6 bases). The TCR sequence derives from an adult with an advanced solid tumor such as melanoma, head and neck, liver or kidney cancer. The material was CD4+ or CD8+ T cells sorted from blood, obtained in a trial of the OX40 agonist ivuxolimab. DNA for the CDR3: TGTGCCAGTGGGACCCAGGGGAATAGCAATCAGCCCCAGCATTTT. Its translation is CASGTQGNSNQPQHF.